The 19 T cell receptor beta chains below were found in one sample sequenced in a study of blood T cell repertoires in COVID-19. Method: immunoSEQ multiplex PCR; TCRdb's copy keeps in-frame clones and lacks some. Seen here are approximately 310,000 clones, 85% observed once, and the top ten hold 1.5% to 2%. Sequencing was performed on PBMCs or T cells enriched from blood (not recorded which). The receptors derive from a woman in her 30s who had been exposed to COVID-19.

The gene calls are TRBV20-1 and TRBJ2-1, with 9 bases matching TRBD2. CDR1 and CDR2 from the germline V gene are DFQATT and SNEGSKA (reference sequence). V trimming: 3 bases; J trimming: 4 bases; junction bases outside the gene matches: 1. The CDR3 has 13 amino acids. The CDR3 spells CSASSGGYNEQFF. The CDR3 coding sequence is TGCAGTGCTAGTAGCGGGGGATACAATGAGCAGTTCTTC.

The chain's CDR3 is CASSKVGGLTDTQYF. The CDR3 DNA is TGTGCCAGCAGCAAGGTCGGCGGTTTAACAGATACGCAGTATTTT. The V and J genes are TRBV5-4 and TRBJ2-3; D unclear. The CDR3 totals 15 residues. CDR1 is SGHNT and CDR2 is YYREEE in the germline V gene (reference sequence). Deletions cut 4 bases from V and 3 bases from J, with 15 bases between.

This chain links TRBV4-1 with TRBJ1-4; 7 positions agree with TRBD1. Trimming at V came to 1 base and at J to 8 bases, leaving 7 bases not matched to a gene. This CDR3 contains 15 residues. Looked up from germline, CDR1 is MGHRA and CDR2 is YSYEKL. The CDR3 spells CASSQVTGASEKLFF. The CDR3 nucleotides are TGCGCCAGCAGCCAAGTAACAGGGGCAAGCGAAAAACTGTTTTTT.

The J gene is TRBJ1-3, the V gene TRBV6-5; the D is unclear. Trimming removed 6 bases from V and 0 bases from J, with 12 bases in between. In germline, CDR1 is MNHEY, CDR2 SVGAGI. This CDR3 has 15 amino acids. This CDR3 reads CASSNARSSGNTIYF. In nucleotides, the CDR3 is TGTGCCAGCAGCAACGCCCGGAGCTCTGGAAACACCATATATTTT.

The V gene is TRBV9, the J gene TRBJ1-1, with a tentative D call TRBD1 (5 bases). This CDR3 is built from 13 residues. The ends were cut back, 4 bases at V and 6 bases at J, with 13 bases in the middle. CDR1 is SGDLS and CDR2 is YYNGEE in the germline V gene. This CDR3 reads CASSTAGGAEAFF. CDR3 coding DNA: TGTGCCAGCAGCACAGCGGGGGGAGCTGAAGCTTTCTTT.

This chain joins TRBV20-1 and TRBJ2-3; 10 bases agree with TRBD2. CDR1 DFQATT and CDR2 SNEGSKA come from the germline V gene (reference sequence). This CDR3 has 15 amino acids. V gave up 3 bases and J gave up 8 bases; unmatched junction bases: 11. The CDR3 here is CSASPQGLASGTQYF. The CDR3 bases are TGCAGTGCTAGTCCCCAGGGACTAGCGAGCGGTACGCAGTATTTT.

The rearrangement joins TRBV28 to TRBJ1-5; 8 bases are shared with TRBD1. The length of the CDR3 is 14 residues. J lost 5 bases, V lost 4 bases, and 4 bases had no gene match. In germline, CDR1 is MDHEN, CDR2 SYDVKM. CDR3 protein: CASSSGGLHQPQHF. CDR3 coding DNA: TGTGCCAGCAGTTCAGGGGGCTTGCATCAGCCCCAGCATTTT. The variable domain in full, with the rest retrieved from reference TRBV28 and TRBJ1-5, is DVKVTQSSRYLVKRTGEKVFLECVQDMDHENMFWYRQDPGLGLRLIYFSYDVKMKEKGDIPEGYSVSREKKERFSLILESASTNQTSMYLCASSSGGLHQPQHFGDGTRLSIL.

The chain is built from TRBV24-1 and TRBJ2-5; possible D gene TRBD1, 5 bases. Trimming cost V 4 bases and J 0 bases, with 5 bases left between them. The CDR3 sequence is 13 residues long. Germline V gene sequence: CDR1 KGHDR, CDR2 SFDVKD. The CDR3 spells CATSEDNQETQYF. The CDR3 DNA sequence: TGTGCCACCAGTGAGGACAACCAAGAGACCCAGTACTTC.

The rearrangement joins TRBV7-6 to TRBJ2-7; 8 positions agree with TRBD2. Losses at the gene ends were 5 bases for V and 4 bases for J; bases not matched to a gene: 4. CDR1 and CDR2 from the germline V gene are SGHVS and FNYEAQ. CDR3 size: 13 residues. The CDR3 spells CASSPGTRYEQYF. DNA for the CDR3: TGTGCCAGCAGCCCCGGGACTAGATACGAGCAGTACTTC.

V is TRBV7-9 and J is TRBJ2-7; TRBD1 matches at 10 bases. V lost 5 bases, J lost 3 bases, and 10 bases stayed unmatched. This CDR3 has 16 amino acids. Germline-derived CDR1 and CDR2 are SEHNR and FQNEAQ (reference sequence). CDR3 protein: CASSPTTGQGFYEQYF. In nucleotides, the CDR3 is TGTGCCAGCAGCCCAACGACGGGACAGGGGTTCTACGAGCAGTACTTC.

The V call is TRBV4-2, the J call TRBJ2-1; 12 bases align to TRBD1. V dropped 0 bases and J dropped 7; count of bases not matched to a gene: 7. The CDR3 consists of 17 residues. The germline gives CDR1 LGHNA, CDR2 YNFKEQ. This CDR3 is CASSQDGTGGLRNEQFF. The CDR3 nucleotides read TGTGCCAGCAGCCAAGATGGGACAGGGGGCCTTCGGAATGAGCAGTTCTTC.

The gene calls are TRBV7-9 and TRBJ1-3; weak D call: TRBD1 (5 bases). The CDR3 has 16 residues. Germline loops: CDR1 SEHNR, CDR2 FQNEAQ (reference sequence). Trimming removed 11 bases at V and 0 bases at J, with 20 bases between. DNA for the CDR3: TGTGCCTGCACCGTCCATCGACAGTCCTCTGGAAACACCATATATTTT. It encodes CACTVHRQSSGNTIYF.

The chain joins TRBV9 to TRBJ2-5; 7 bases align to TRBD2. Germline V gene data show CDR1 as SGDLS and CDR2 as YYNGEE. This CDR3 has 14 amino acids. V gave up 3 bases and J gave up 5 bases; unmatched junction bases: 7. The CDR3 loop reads CASSAGTNLETQYF. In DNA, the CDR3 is TGTGCCAGCAGCGCTGGGACTAACCTGGAGACCCAGTACTTC.

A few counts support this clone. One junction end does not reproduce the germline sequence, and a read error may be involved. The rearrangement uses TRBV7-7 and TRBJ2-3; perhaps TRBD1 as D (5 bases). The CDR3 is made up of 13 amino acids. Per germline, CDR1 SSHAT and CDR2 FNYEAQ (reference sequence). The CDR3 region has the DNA TGTGCTAGCAGCTTAGGCAGGGCAGATACGCAGTATTTT. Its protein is CASSLGRADTQYF. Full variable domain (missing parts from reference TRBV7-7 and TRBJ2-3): GAGVSQSPRYKVTKRGQDVTLRCDPISSHATLYWYQQALGQGPEFLTYFNYEAQPDKSGLPSDRFSAERPEGSISTLTIQRTEQRDSAMYRCASSLGRADTQYFGPGTRLTVL.

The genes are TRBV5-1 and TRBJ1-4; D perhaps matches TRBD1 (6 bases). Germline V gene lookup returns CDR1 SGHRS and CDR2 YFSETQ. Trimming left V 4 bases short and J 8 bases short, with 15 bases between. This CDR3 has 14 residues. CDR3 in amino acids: CASSLGTQGEKLFF. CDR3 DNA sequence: TGCGCCAGCAGCCTCGGGACGCAGGGGGAAAAACTGTTTTTT. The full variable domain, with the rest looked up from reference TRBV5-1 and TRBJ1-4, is KAGVTQTPRYLIKTRGQQVTLSCSPISGHRSVSWYQQTPGQGLQFLFEYFSETQRNKGNFPGRFSGRQFSNSRSEMNVSTLELGDSALYLCASSLGTQGEKLFFGSGTQLSVL.

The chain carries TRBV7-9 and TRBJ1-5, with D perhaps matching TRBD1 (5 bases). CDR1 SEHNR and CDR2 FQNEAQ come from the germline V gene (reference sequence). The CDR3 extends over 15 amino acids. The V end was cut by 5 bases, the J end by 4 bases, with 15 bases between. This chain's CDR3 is CASSLDGGGNQPQHF. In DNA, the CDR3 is TGTGCCAGCAGCCTCGACGGGGGAGGAAATCAGCCCCAGCATTTT.

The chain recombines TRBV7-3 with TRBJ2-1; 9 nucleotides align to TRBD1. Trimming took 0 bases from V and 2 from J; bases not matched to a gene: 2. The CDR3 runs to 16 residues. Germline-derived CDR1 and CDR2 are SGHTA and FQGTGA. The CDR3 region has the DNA TGTGCCAGCAGCTTAACCGGGACAGGGACCTACAATGAGCAGTTCTTC. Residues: CASSLTGTGTYNEQFF.

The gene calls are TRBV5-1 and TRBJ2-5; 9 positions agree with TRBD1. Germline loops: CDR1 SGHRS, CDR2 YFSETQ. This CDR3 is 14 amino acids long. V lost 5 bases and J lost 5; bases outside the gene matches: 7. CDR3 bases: TGCGCCAGCAGACAAAGGACAGGGGACGAGACCCAGTACTTC. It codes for CASRQRTGDETQYF.

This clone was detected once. The CDR3 here is CAWSVKKGGVGYTEAFF. The CDR3 region has the DNA TGTGCCTGGAGTGTTAAAAAAGGGGGCGTCGGGTACACTGAAGCTTTCTTT. This rearrangement joins TRBV30 to TRBJ1-1, with 7 bases matching TRBD1. The CDR3 is made up of 17 amino acids. In germline, CDR1 is GTSNPN, CDR2 SVGIG (reference sequence). V lost 0 bases, J lost 3 bases, and 13 bases stayed unmatched.